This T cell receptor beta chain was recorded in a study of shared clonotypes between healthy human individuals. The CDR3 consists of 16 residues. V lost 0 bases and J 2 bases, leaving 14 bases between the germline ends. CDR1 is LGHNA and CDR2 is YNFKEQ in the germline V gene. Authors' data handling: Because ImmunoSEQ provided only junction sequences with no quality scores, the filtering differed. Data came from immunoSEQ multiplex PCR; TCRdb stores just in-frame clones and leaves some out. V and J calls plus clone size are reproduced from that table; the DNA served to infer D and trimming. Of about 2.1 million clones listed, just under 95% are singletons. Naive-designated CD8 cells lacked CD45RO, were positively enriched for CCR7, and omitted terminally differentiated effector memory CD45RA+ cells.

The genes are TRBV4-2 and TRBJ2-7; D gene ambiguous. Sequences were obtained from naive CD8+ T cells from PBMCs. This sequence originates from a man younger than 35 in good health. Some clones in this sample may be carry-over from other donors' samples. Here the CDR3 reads CASSQESWSSTYEQYF. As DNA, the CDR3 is TGTGCCAGCAGCCAAGAGAGCTGGAGTTCGACCTACGAGCAGTACTTC.